Sequencing of this T cell receptor (beta chain) was carried out in a study of vaccination effects on CD4 cells after COVID-19. The method was immunoSEQ multiplex PCR; TCRdb's version includes in-frame clones alone and lacks a portion of them. The sample lists tens of thousands of clones; approximately 73% were seen once. An approximately nine-day culture period preceded the isolation of CD4+ T cells. A half-medium replacement with IL-2 medium was carried out on days 3 and 7. Findings and limits, study-wide: Marked clonal contraction of both clone types appeared late after vaccination. Relatively few convalescent patients took part in the study, which had no early post-infection timepoints.

V lost 4 bases to trimming and J lost 3 bases; unmatched junction nucleotides: 8. Germline CDR1 reads SGHNT; CDR2 reads YYREEE (reference sequence). The CDR3 totals 16 residues. Worth noting for this clone: What it binds is not known.

The genes are TRBV5-4 and TRBJ2-2; 8 bases line up with TRBD2. This receptor was obtained from a human donor who received a COVID-19 vaccine. The sample in question was CD4+ T cells from PBMCs cultured without peptide, obtained before COVID-19 vaccination. The CDR3 nucleotides are TGTGCCAGCAGCCAATCGGGGGGGACGGACACCGGGGAGCTGTTTTTT. Translated, it gives CASSQSGGTDTGELFF.